The 27 T cell receptor beta chains listed next were all sequenced from one sample in a study of CD8 T cells in Susac syndrome. With random hexamers, reverse transcription was performed on about 0.5 to 1 ug of RNA. TCRdb reprocessed the immunoSEQ multiplex PCR reads via MiXCR and lists one record per CDR3 protein. The profile shows about 84,000 distinct CDR3 sequences, roughly 96% of them singletons. Sequenced material: CD8+ T cells from PBMCs. These receptors all come from a human donor with Susac syndrome.

The rearrangement links TRBV4-3 to TRBJ1-4; D is unclear. The CDR3 loop spans 14 amino acids. Germline loops: CDR1 LGHNA, CDR2 YSLEER. Trimming shortened V by 1 base and J by 4 bases, and 7 bases separated the two germline ends. CDR3: CASSQGVRNEKLFF. The CDR3 coding sequence is TGCGCCAGCAGCCAAGGGGTTCGTAATGAAAAACTGTTTTTT.

The V gene is TRBV14, the J gene TRBJ2-1; no firm D call. Trimming shortened V by 5 bases and J by 5 bases, and 10 bases separated the two germline ends. Germline V gene data show CDR1 as SGHDN and CDR2 as FVKESK. This CDR3 has 13 residues. CDR3 coding DNA: TGTGCCAGCAGCTCCTGGGGTAACAATGAGCAGTTCTTC. Protein sequence: CASSSWGNNEQFF.

The chain joins TRBV7-9 to TRBJ2-7; D call uncertain. From germline, CDR1 is SEHNR and CDR2 FQNEAQ (reference sequence). The CDR3 is 15 residues long. V lost 1 base and J 3 bases, leaving 13 bases between the germline ends. The CDR3 DNA follows: TGTGCCAGCAGCTTAGTTGTTGGAGCTCACTACGAGCAGTACTTC. As protein: CASSLVVGAHYEQYF.

V gene TRBV6-2 or TRBV6-3 combines with J gene TRBJ2-1, with D perhaps matching TRBD1 (6 bases). CDR3 length equals 14 residues. Germline CDR1 is MNHEY and CDR2 is SVGEGT. Trimming removed 5 bases at V and 8 bases at J, with 16 bases between. The CDR3 nucleotides read TGTGCCAGCAGTCTAGGACAGCGGCTGGATGAGCAGTTCTTC. Translating gives CASSLGQRLDEQFF.

The rearrangement links TRBV20-1 to TRBJ1-4; TRBD1 might be the D (5 bases). Germline CDR1 and CDR2: DFQATT and SNEGSKA (reference sequence). The germline V and J ends were trimmed by 0 bases and 6 bases, with 17 bases remaining between them. CDR3 length: 16 residues. CDR3 sequence: CSARDSKEGLYEKLFF. The CDR3 bases are TGCAGTGCTAGAGATTCGAAGGAGGGGTTGTATGAAAAACTGTTTTTT.

V usage is TRBV5-6 and J usage is TRBJ1-5, with D tentatively TRBD1 (6 bases). This CDR3 is 15 amino acids long. Trimming removed 0 bases at V and 7 bases at J, with 14 bases between. Germline V CDR1 and CDR2: SGHDT, YYEEEE. The CDR3 is CASSLGAGAGQPQHF. The CDR3 DNA sequence: TGTGCCAGCAGCTTGGGAGCAGGGGCTGGACAGCCCCAGCATTTT.

The chain carries TRBV20-1 and TRBJ1-5; a possible D gene is TRBD1 (5 bases). Trimming removed 0 bases from V and 3 bases from J, with 12 bases in between. Germline lookup yields CDR1 DFQATT and CDR2 SNEGSKA (reference sequence). This CDR3 contains 15 residues. This CDR3 reads CSARDLQDNNQPQHF. For the CDR3, the DNA is TGCAGTGCTAGAGATCTACAGGATAACAATCAGCCCCAGCATTTT.

The chain recombines TRBV5-6 with TRBJ2-1, with 7 bases that match TRBD2. The CDR3 spans 14 residues. V shed 4 bases and J 7 bases; nucleotides not matched to a gene: 8. Germline CDR1 SGHDT, CDR2 YYEEEE. The CDR3 DNA is TGTGCCAGCAGCACGGCGGGCGGGAGTAATGAGCAGTTCTTC. Its protein product is CASSTAGGSNEQFF.

This chain uses TRBV5-6 with TRBJ2-1, with D perhaps TRBD1 or TRBD2 (6 bases each). In germline, CDR1 is SGHDT, CDR2 YYEEEE. This CDR3 is 14 amino acids long. Between the trimmed V and J ends, which lost 3 bases and 8 bases, there was a span of 15 bases. The CDR3 bases are TGTGCCAGCAGCTCAGGAACGGGGGCCCATGAGCAGTTCTTC. Encoded protein: CASSSGTGAHEQFF.

The V call is TRBV6-6, the J call TRBJ2-5; the D gene is possibly TRBD1 (5 bases). CDR1 and CDR2 from the germline V gene are MNHNY and SVGAGI (reference sequence). V lost 5 bases and J 2 bases, leaving 9 bases between the germline ends. This CDR3 comprises 13 residues. The CDR3 nucleotides are TGTGCCAGCAGTAACCGACAGCAAGAGACCCAGTACTTC. Translating it yields CASSNRQQETQYF.

V gene TRBV29-1 combines with J gene TRBJ2-3; the D gene is possibly TRBD1 (5 bases). V was trimmed by 3 bases and J by 0 bases, leaving 7 bases between them. This CDR3 is built from 13 residues. Germline V gene lookup returns CDR1 SQVTM and CDR2 ANQGSEA. The CDR3 DNA reads TGCAGCGTTGATCAGGGAAGCACAGATACGCAGTATTTT. Translation: CSVDQGSTDTQYF.

The J gene is TRBJ1-2, the V gene TRBV19; TRBD1 aligns across 7 bases. Germline CDR1 and CDR2: LNHDA and SQIVND (reference sequence). After removal of 4 bases from V and 8 bases from J, the junction contained 13 bases not matched to a gene. The CDR3 contains 15 residues. The CDR3 reads CASSTGIDRVGGYTF. In DNA form, the CDR3 reads TGTGCCAGTAGTACAGGAATCGACAGGGTTGGAGGCTACACCTTC.

This clonotype appeared a single time. V and J are TRBV19 and TRBJ2-3, with 10 positions matching TRBD2. CDR3 length: 15 amino acids. Germline CDR1 and CDR2: LNHDA and SQIVND (reference sequence). The ends lost 5 bases at V and 0 bases at J; junction bases unmatched: 2. The CDR3 protein is CASSVLAGSTDTQYF. The CDR3 DNA follows: TGTGCCAGTAGTGTACTAGCGGGAAGCACAGATACGCAGTATTTT.

J is TRBJ2-1 and V is TRBV29-1; 10 bases are shared with TRBD2. Looked up from germline, CDR1 is SQVTM and CDR2 is ANQGSEA. V was pared by 6 bases and J by 2 bases, with 7 bases of the junction left unmatched. This CDR3 is built from 15 residues. CDR3 sequence reads: CSVGLSGRPYNEQFF. As DNA, the CDR3 is TGCAGCGTCGGCCTTAGCGGGAGGCCCTACAATGAGCAGTTCTTC.

The chain links TRBV20-1 to TRBJ2-1; the match to TRBD2 covers 11 bases. The CDR3 runs 15 residues. CDR1 is DFQATT, CDR2 SNEGSKA, per germline (reference sequence). The J segment lost 8 bases and the V segment lost 4 bases, leaving 10 bases of the junction unmatched. The CDR3 region has the DNA TGCAGTGCTACCCTAACTAGCGGGAGTAATGATGAGCAGTTCTTC. Residues: CSATLTSGSNDEQFF.

The rearrangement links TRBV20-1 to TRBJ2-4, with D uncertain. The CDR3 has 13 residues. The V end lost 3 bases, the J end lost 2 bases, and 8 bases lay between the germline ends. Looked up from germline, CDR1 is DFQATT and CDR2 is SNEGSKA (reference sequence). The CDR3 DNA sequence: TGCAGTGCTAGCGAGGAAACCAAAAACATTCAGTACTTC. Protein: CSASEETKNIQYF.

The V call is TRBV4-3, the J call TRBJ2-6; D not resolved. The CDR3 has 16 residues. Per the germline V gene, CDR1 is LGHNA and CDR2 is YSLEER. Trimming cost V 0 bases and J 1 base, with 7 bases left between them. The CDR3 bases are TGCGCCAGCAGCCAAGATCGGGTGTCTGGGGCCAACGTCCTGACTTTC. This translates into CASSQDRVSGANVLTF.

This chain joins TRBV20-1 and TRBJ2-7, with no clear D. This CDR3 is 13 amino acids long. The V and J ends lost 4 bases and 3 bases respectively, with 13 bases between them. Germline loops: CDR1 DFQATT, CDR2 SNEGSKA (reference sequence). The DNA for the CDR3 is TGCAGTGCTATAGGTCCCCAAGACTACGAGCAGTACTTC. Translating gives CSAIGPQDYEQYF.

CDR3 loop: CASSDRVSYEQYF. The DNA for the CDR3 is TGTGCCAGCAGCGACAGGGTTTCCTACGAGCAGTACTTC. This rearrangement joins TRBV13 to TRBJ2-7, with 7 bases that match TRBD1. There are 13 residues in the CDR3. Germline V CDR1 and CDR2: PRHDT, FYEKMQ (reference sequence). Unmatched junction bases numbered 2, after V lost 5 bases and J lost 1 base.

This clonotype was recorded only once. This chain uses TRBV2 with TRBJ2-1, with 7 bases aligning to TRBD2. CDR1 and CDR2 from the germline V gene are SNHLY and FYNNEI. The V segment lost 3 bases and the J segment 2 bases; nucleotides outside the gene matches: 4. CDR3 size: 15 residues. The CDR3 reads CASSEAGGTYNEQFF. For the CDR3, the DNA is TGTGCCAGCAGTGAGGCCGGGGGGACCTACAATGAGCAGTTCTTC. The full variable domain, completed using reference TRBV2 and TRBJ2-1, is EPEVTQTPSHQVTQMGQEVILRCVPISNHLYFYWYRQILGQKVEFLVSFYNNEISEKSEIFDDQFSVERPDGSNFTLKIRSTKLEDSAMYFCASSEAGGTYNEQFFGPGTRLTVL.

This chain links TRBV9 with TRBJ2-2, with 8 bases fitting TRBD1. The CDR3 is made up of 14 amino acids. Germline V gives CDR1 SGDLS, CDR2 YYNGEE. J was trimmed by 7 bases and V by 3 bases; bases with no gene match: 5. The CDR3 nucleotides read TGTGCCAGCAGCGCCCAGGGGGCCGGCGGGGAGCTGTTTTTT. This codes for CASSAQGAGGELFF.

The CDR3 sequence is CSVEGGTNYGYTF. CDR3 coding DNA: TGCAGCGTTGAAGGGGGGACTAACTATGGCTACACCTTC. The gene calls are TRBV29-1 and TRBJ1-2; tentative D call: TRBD1 (5 bases). Germline V gene data show CDR1 as SQVTM and CDR2 as ANQGSEA. V shed 1 base and J shed 0 bases, with 6 bases lying between them. The CDR3 runs 13 residues.

The chain combines TRBV9 with TRBJ1-2, with D perhaps TRBD1 (6 bases). The germline CDR1 and CDR2 sequences are SGDLS and YYNGEE. The CDR3 length is 15 residues. The V gene lost 5 bases and the J gene lost 6 bases, with 20 bases spanning the gap. Here the CDR3 reads CASRAAQGRRDGYTF. The CDR3 coding sequence is TGTGCCAGCAGAGCCGCTCAGGGGAGAAGGGATGGCTACACCTTC. The full variable domain, rest sourced from reference TRBV9 and TRBJ1-2, is DSGVTQTPKHLITATGQRVTLRCSPRSGDLSVYWYQQSLDQGLQFLIQYYNGEERAKGNILERFSAQQFPDLHSELNLSSLELGDSALYFCASRAAQGRRDGYTFGSGTRLTVV.

This chain joins TRBV29-1 and TRBJ1-2; the match to TRBD1 covers 8 bases. Germline CDR1 is SQVTM and CDR2 is ANQGSEA. The V and J ends lost 7 bases and 6 bases, in that order; junction bases with no gene match: 13. This CDR3 spans 14 amino acids. In DNA form, the CDR3 reads TGCAGCGCCGAACCCCAACCGACAGGGGATGGCTACACCTTC. It yields the protein CSAEPQPTGDGYTF.

The rearrangement uses TRBV28 and TRBJ2-7; 9 bases match TRBD1. Germline CDR1 MDHEN, CDR2 SYDVKM. V was clipped by 5 bases and J by 2 bases; unmatched bases: 10. This CDR3 has 16 residues. The CDR3 sequence: CASSPRRDRETYEQYF. CDR3 sequence (DNA): TGTGCCAGCAGTCCTCGTCGGGACAGGGAGACCTACGAGCAGTACTTC.

The J gene is TRBJ2-5, the V gene TRBV20-1; TRBD2 aligns across 14 bases. V dropped 8 bases and J dropped 5; count of bases not matched to a gene: 13. Germline CDR1 is DFQATT and CDR2 is SNEGSKA (reference sequence). This CDR3 has 16 amino acids. The CDR3 DNA reads TGCAGTCGCTATTCCAGCAGACTAGCGGGAGGGGAGACCCAGTACTTC. Translating gives CSRYSSRLAGGETQYF.

The chain is built from TRBV27 and TRBJ1-5; TRBD1 might be the D (6 bases). The length of the CDR3 is 18 residues. The V end was cut by 4 bases, the J end by 3 bases, with 22 bases between. Germline V gene data show CDR1 as MNHEY and CDR2 as SMNVEV (reference sequence). The CDR3 loop is CASSSYWPKQGLNQPQHF. CDR3 nucleotides: TGTGCCAGCAGTTCCTACTGGCCTAAACAGGGACTCAATCAGCCCCAGCATTTT.